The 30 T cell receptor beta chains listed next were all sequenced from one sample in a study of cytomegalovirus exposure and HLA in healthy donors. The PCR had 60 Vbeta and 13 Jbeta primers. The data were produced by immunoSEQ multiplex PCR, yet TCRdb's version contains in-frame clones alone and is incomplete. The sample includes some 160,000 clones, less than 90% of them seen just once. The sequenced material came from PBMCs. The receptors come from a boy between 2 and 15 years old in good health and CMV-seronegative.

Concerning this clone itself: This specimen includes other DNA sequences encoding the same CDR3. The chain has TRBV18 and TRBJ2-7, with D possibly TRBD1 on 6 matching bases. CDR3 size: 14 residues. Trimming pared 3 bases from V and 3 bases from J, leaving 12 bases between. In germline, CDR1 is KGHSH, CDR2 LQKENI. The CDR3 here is CASSPKDRIYEQYF. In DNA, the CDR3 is TGTGCCAGCTCACCTAAAGACAGGATCTACGAGCAGTACTTC.

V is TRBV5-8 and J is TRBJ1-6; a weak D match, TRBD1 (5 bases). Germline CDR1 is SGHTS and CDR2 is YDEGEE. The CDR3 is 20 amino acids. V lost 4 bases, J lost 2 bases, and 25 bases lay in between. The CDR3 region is CASSLDFGTQRSTYNSPLHF. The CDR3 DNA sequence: TGTGCCAGCAGCCTGGATTTCGGGACTCAGAGAAGCACCTATAATTCACCCCTCCACTTT.

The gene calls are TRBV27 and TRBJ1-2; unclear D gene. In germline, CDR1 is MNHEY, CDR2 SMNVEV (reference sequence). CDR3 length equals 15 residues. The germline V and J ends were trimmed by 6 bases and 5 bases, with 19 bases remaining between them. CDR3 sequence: CASSSGPRGPYGYTF. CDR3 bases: TGTGCCAGCAGCAGCGGGCCCCGTGGGCCGTATGGCTACACCTTC.

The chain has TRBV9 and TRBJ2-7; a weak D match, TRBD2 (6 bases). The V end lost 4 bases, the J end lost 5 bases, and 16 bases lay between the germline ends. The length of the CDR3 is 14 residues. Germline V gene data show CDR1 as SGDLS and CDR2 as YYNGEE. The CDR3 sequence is CASSPEGQLHEQYF. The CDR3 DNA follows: TGTGCCAGCAGCCCGGAGGGGCAGTTACACGAGCAGTACTTC. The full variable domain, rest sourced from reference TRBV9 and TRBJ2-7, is DSGVTQTPKHLITATGQRVTLRCSPRSGDLSVYWYQQSLDQGLQFLIQYYNGEERAKGNILERFSAQQFPDLHSELNLSSLELGDSALYFCASSPEGQLHEQYFGPGTRLTVT.

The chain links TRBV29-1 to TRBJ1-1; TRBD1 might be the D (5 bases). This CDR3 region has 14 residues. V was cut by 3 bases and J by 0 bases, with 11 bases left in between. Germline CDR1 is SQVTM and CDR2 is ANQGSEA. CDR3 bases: TGCAGCGTTGATAGGGAGGGGATGAACACTGAAGCTTTCTTT. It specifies CSVDREGMNTEAFF.

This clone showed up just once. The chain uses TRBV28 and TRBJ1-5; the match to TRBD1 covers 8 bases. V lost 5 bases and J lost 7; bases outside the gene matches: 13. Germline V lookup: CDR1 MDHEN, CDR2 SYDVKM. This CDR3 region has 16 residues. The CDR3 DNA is TGTGCCAGCAGTCTCCGAACGCAGGGGGCAGCCCAGCCCCAGCATTTT. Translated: CASSLRTQGAAQPQHF.

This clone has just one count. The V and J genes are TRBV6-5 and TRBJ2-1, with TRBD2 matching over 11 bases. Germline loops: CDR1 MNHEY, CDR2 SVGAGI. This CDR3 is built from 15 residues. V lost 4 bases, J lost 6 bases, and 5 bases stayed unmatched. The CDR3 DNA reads TGTGCCAGCAGTTTAGCGGGAGGGCCTTCCAATGAGCAGTTCTTC. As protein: CASSLAGGPSNEQFF.

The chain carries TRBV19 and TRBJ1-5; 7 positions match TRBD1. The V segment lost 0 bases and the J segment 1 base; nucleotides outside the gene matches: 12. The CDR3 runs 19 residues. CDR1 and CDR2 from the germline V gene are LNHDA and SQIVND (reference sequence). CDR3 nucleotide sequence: TGTGCCAGTAGTATAGATCCCACGAGGGGGCGGAAGAGCAATCAGCCCCAGCATTTT. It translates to CASSIDPTRGRKSNQPQHF. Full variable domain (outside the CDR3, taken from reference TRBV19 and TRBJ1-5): DGGITQSPKYLFRKEGQNVTLSCEQNLNHDAMYWYRQDPGQGLRLIYYSQIVNDFQKGDIAEGYSVSREKKESFPLTVTSAQKNPTAFYLCASSIDPTRGRKSNQPQHFGDGTRLSIL.

The CDR3 region is CASSLVPVSGNTIYF. DNA for the CDR3: TGTGCCAGCAGCTTAGTACCAGTTTCTGGAAACACCATATATTTT. The chain combines TRBV7-2 with TRBJ1-3; unclear D gene. V lost 1 base and J lost 1, with 8 bases in between. Germline V CDR1 and CDR2: SGHTA, FQGNSA. There are 15 residues in the CDR3.

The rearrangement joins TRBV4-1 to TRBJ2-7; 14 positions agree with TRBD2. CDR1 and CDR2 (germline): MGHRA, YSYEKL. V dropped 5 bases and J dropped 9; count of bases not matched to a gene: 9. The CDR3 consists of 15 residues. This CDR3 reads CASSWGTSGSMGQYF. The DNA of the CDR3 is TGCGCCAGCAGCTGGGGGACTAGCGGGAGTATGGGGCAGTACTTC.

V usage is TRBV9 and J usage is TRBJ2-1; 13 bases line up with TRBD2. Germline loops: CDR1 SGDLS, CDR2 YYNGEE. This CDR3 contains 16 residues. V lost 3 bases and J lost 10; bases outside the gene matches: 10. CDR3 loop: CASSARTSGRAREQFF. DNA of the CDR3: TGTGCCAGCAGCGCCCGTACTAGCGGGAGGGCCCGAGAGCAGTTCTTC.

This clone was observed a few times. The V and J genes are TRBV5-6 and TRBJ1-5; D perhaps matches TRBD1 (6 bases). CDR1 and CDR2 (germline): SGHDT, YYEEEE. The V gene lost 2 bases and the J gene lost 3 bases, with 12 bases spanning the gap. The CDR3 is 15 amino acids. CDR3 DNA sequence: TGTGCCAGCAGCTTACAGGGAAGGGACAATCAGCCCCAGCATTTT. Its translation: CASSLQGRDNQPQHF.

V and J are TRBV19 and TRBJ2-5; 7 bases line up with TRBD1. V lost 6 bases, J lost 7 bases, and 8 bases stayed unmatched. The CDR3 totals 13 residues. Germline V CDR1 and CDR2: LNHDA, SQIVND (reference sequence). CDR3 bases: TGTGCCAGTAGATCGACAGGGCTAGGGACCCAGTACTTC. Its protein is CASRSTGLGTQYF.

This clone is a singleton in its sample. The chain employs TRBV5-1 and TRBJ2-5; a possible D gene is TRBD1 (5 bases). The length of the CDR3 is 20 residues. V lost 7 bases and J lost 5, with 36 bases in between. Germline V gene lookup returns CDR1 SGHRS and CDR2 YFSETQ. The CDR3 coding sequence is TGCGCCAGCTTATTGTTGGGGCCCGGGCTCAAGCCCCCCATGAGGGAGACCCAGTACTTC. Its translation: CASLLLGPGLKPPMRETQYF.

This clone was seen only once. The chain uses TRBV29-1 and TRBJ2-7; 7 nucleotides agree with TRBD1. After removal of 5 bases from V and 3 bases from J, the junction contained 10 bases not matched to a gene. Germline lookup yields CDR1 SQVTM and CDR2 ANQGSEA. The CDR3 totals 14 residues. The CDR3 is CSVTIRQGRYEQYF. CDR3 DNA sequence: TGCAGCGTTACTATTCGACAGGGCCGCTACGAGCAGTACTTC.

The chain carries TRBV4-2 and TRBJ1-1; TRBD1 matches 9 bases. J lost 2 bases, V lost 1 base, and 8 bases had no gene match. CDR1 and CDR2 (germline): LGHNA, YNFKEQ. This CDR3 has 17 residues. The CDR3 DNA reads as TGTGCCAGCAGCCAAGTTCGGGACAGGGCTATAAACACTGAAGCTTTCTTT. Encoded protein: CASSQVRDRAINTEAFF.

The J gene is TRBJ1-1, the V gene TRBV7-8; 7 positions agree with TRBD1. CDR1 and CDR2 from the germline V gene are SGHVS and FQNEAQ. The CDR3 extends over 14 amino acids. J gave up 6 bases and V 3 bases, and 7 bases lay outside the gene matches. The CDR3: CASSFRQGSAEAFF. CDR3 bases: TGTGCCAGCAGCTTCCGACAGGGATCTGCTGAAGCTTTCTTT. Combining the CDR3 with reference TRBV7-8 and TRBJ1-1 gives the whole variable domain GAGVSQSPRYKVAKRGQDVALRCDPISGHVSLFWYQQALGQGPEFLTYFQNEAQLDKSGLPSDRFFAERPEGSVSTLKIQRTQQEDSAVYLCASSFRQGSAEAFFGQGTRLTVV.

Here the CDR3 DNA reads TGTGCCAGCAGCCTTTTTGGGCGAGAGACCCAGTACTTC. Translated: CASSLFGRETQYF. V usage is TRBV7-3 and J usage is TRBJ2-5, with D unclear. The CDR3 spans 13 residues. V dropped 5 bases and J dropped 4 bases, with 11 bases sitting between them. CDR1 and CDR2 from the germline V gene are SGHTA and FQGTGA.

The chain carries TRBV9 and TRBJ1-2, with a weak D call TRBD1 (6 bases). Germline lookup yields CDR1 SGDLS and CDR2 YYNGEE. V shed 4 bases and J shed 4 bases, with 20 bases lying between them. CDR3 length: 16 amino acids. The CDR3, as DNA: TGTGCCAGCAGCCCTCAACAGGGCAGCCCGATCTATGGCTACACCTTC. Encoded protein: CASSPQQGSPIYGYTF.

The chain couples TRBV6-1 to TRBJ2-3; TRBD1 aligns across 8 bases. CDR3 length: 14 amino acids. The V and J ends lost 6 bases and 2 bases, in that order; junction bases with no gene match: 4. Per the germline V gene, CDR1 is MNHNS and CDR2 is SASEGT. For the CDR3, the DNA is TGTGCCAGCAGCGGGGACAGGTCCACAGATACGCAGTATTTT. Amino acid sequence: CASSGDRSTDTQYF.

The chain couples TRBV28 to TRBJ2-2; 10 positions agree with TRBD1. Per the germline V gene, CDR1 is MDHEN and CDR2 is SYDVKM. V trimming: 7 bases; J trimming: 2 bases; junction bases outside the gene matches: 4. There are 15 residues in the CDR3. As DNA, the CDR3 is TGTGCCAGCAACCGACAGGGGGCCAACACCGGGGAGCTGTTTTTT. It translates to CASNRQGANTGELFF. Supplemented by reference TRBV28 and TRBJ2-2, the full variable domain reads DVKVTQSSRYLVKRTGEKVFLECVQDMDHENMFWYRQDPGLGLRLIYFSYDVKMKEKGDIPEGYSVSREKKERFSLILESASTNQTSMYLCASNRQGANTGELFFGEGSRLTVL.

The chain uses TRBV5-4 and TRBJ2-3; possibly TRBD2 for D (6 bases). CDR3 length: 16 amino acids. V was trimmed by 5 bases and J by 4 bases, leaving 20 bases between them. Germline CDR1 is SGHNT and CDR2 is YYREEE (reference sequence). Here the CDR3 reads CASSWGVTAGADTQYF. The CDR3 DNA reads TGTGCCAGCAGTTGGGGGGTTACTGCTGGCGCAGATACGCAGTATTTT.

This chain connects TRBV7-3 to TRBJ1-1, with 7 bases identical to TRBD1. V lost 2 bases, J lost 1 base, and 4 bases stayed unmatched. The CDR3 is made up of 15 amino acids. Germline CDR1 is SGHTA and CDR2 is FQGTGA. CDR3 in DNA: TGTGCCAGCAGCTTAGGGGGGACAGCGAACACTGAAGCTTTCTTT. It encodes CASSLGGTANTEAFF.

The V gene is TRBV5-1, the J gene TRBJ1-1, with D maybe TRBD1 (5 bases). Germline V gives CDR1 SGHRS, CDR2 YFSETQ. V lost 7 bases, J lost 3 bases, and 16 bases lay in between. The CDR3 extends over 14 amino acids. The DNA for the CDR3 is TGCGCCAGCGGCCAGGGCCCTGGGGACACTGAAGCTTTCTTT. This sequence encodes CASGQGPGDTEAFF.

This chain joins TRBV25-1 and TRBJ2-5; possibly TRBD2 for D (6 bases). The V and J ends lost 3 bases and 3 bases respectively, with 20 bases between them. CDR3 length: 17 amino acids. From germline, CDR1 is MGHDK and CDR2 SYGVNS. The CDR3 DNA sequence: TGTGCCAGCAGTGAGCCCGCAGGGAGGACCGAAGAAGAGACCCAGTACTTC. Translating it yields CASSEPAGRTEEETQYF.

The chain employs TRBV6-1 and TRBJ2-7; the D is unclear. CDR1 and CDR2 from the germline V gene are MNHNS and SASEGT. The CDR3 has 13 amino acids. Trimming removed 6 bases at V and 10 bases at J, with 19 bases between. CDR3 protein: CASSSLGRYGQYF. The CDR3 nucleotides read TGTGCCAGCAGCTCCCTTGGCAGGTACGGCCAGTACTTC.

The CDR3 sequence: CAISEWEYEQYF. The CDR3 nucleotides are TGTGCCATCAGTGAGTGGGAGTACGAGCAGTACTTC. J is TRBJ2-5 and V is TRBV10-3; D is possibly TRBD2 (5 bases). Gene TRBJ2-7 matches the end of the DNA better, so the J call may be wrong. Germline loops: CDR1 ENHRY, CDR2 SYGVKD. This CDR3 comprises 12 residues.

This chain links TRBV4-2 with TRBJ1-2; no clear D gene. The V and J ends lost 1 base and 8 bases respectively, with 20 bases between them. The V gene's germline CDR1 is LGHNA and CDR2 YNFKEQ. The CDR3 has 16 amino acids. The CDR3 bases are TGTGCCAGCAGCCAAGGGGTTTGGGCAACCTTTGGAGGCTACACCTTC. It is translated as CASSQGVWATFGGYTF.

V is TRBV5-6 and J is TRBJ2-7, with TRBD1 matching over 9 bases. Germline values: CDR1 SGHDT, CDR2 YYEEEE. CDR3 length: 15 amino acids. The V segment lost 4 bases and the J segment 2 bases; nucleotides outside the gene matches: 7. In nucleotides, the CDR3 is TGTGCCAGCAGCCAAGGGACAGGGAGGGCCTACGAGCAGTACTTC. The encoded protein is CASSQGTGRAYEQYF.

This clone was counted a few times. The chain's CDR3 is CASSLLGTRYEQYF. CDR3 sequence (DNA): TGTGCCAGCAGTTTATTAGGGACTCGATACGAGCAGTACTTC. J is TRBJ2-7 and V is TRBV27, with a tentative D call TRBD2 (6 bases). Germline CDR1 is MNHEY and CDR2 is SMNVEV (reference sequence). The length of the CDR3 is 14 residues. Trimming left V 1 base short and J 4 bases short, with 11 bases between.